The rows below give T cell receptor beta chains drawn from one sample of a study of glioma-infiltrating T cells. TCRdb reanalysed the multiplex PCR reads using MiXCR and keeps one entry per CDR3 protein. The data contain 170,000 or so distinct CDR3 sequences, over 40% of them singletons. Sequencing was done on a sample of glioma tissue, nonneoplastic brain tissue, or PBMCs (not recorded which). Receptor source: a human donor with low-grade glioma or glioblastoma, undergoing nonglioma brain surgery, or in good health (not recorded which). Each CDR3 is given with its conserved first and last residue. D genes are given only for firm matches. Some rows mark clone size as missing; the rest say once, few, many or name a class of expanded clone.

CDR3nt	CDR3aa	abundance	d_gene	v_gene	j_gene
TGTGCCAGCAGTTACCGGACACCGAGGTACCAAGAGACCCAGTACTTC	CASSYRTPRYQETQYF	many	-	TRBV6-6	TRBJ2-5
TGTGCCAGCTCACCAGACAGGGATCGGGAAGCTTTCTTT	CASSPDRDREAFF	few	TRBD1	TRBV18	TRBJ1-1
TGCAGCGCACGACCCCCGGACAGGGGTCGGAATGAGCAGTTCTTC	CSARPPDRGRNEQFF	-	TRBD1	TRBV29-1	TRBJ2-1
TGTGCCAGCAGCCAAGTGCGACAGGGGGTAAAGTTTACCGGGGAGCTGTTTTTT	CASSQVRQGVKFTGELFF	-	TRBD1	TRBV14	TRBJ2-2
TGTGCCAGCAGCTTGGGCCTAAGGGGAACGTTAAATAATTCACCCCTCCACTTT	CASSLGLRGTLNNSPLHF	-	-	TRBV5-4	TRBJ1-6
TGCGCCAGCAGCCGCCCGGGCGGGACTAGCAGTTACGAGCAGTACTTC	CASSRPGGTSSYEQYF	-	TRBD2	TRBV5-1	TRBJ2-7
TGTGCCAGCAGTTTCTCGCCAGGGAACACTGAAGCTTTCTTT	CASSFSPGNTEAFF	many	-	TRBV27	TRBJ1-1
TGTGCCACCAGCCCTACCGTAGCGGGAGGGCCGTATTTT	CATSPTVAGGPYF	many	TRBD2	TRBV15	TRBJ2-3
TGTGCCAGCTCACCACAGGCTAGCGGCTACAATGAGCAGTTCTTC	CASSPQASGYNEQFF	-	TRBD2	TRBV18	TRBJ2-1
TGTGCCAGCACCCAATCGACTAGCGGGACCTACGAGCAGTACTTC	CASTQSTSGTYEQYF	-	TRBD2	TRBV7-8	TRBJ2-7
TGTGCCAGCTCACAAGAGAAATCCTCCTACGAGCAGTACTTC	CASSQEKSSYEQYF	many	-	TRBV18	TRBJ2-7
TGCGCCAGCAGCTTAGTGGGCGAGTTCAACACTGGAGCTTTCTTT	CASSLVGEFNTGAFF	-	-	TRBV5-1	TRBJ1-1
TGCAGTGCTACCAAGATTAGCGGCCAAGAGACCCAGTACTTC	CSATKISGQETQYF	few	-	TRBV20-1	TRBJ2-5
TGTGCCAGCAGCTCCCCGAGGGCTCTCGGCGAGCAGTACTTC	CASSSPRALGEQYF	-	-	TRBV11-2	TRBJ2-7
TGCATTACCATTCCCCCCTCATCTTGGTCCTACGAGCAGTACTTC	CITIPPSSWSYEQYF	-	-	TRBV20-1	TRBJ2-7
TGTGTTAGCAGTTACGATCTAGACAATGAGCAGTTCTTC	CVSSYDLDNEQFF	-	-	TRBV6-2/TRBV6-3	TRBJ2-1
TGTGCCAGCAGTTTACTCCAGGGGGATGAGCAGTTCTTC	CASSLLQGDEQFF	-	TRBD1	TRBV28	TRBJ2-1
TGCAGTGCTAGTACAGGGCGACTAGCGGGAGGTTACGAGCAGTACTTC	CSASTGRLAGGYEQYF	many	TRBD2	TRBV20-1	TRBJ2-7
TGCAGTGCTTCCGGGACTAGCGCAACCTACGAGCAGTACTTC	CSASGTSATYEQYF	many	TRBD2	TRBV20-1	TRBJ2-7
TGTGCCAGCAGCGGACAGGGCGGGAATCAGCCCCAGAATTTT	CASSGQGGNQPQNF	-	TRBD1	TRBV6-5	TRBJ1-5
TGTGCCAGCAGGGGGGGAATGGTTTTGACCGGGGAGCTGTTTTTT	CASRGGMVLTGELFF	-	-	TRBV28	TRBJ2-2
TGCAGTTCTAGCTTAATGAAGAACACTGAAGCTTTCTTT	CSSSLMKNTEAFF	-	-	TRBV20-1	TRBJ1-1
TGTGCCAGCAGTTCTCAAGTCTGGGAGTCGGGCGAGCAGTACTTC	CASSSQVWESGEQYF	-	-	TRBV28	TRBJ2-7
TGTGCCAGCAGTTCATCTATGGGCCTTCTAGGCTACACCTTC	CASSSSMGLLGYTF	many	-	TRBV27	TRBJ1-2
TGCAGCGTTCACCCCGGGTACAACACTGAAGCTTTCTTT	CSVHPGYNTEAFF	-	-	TRBV29-1	TRBJ1-1
TGCAGTGCTAGGGGACCAGTCCTCTCCTACGAGCAGTACTTC	CSARGPVLSYEQYF	many	-	TRBV20-1	TRBJ2-7
TGCAGTGCTGGAGGACAGGGAGATGAGCCCCAGAATTTT	CSAGGQGDEPQNF	-	TRBD1	TRBV20-1	TRBJ1-5
TGTGCCTGGAGCCCCCGGACAGGGTGGGGCACCGAAGCTTTCTTT	CAWSPRTGWGTEAFF	once	TRBD1	TRBV30	TRBJ1-1
TGCAGCGTTGAAGAAGGGAGGGCTGGCTACACCTTC	CSVEEGRAGYTF	many	-	TRBV29-1	TRBJ1-2
TGTGCCACCCAGGATAGTGACAATGAGCGGTTCTTC	CATQDSDNERFF	-	-	TRBV24-1	TRBJ2-1
TGTGCCAGCAGCACCGGGACAGATAGCAATCAGCCCCAGCATTTT	CASSTGTDSNQPQHF	many	TRBD1	TRBV6-1	TRBJ1-5
TGTGCCTGGACAGGAGCTCTTGCCTACGAGCAGTACTTC	CAWTGALAYEQYF	few	-	TRBV30	TRBJ2-7
TGTGCCAGCAGCAGACCGGAGAGGCCCCAGCATTTT	CASSRPERPQHF	-	-	TRBV12-3/TRBV12-4	TRBJ1-5
TGTGCCAGCAAGACTAGATATAACACAGATACGCAGTATTTT	CASKTRYNTDTQYF	-	-	TRBV2	TRBJ2-3
TGTGCCAGCAGCCTCGGACAGCCCCCAGATACGCAGTATTTT	CASSLGQPPDTQYF	many	-	TRBV7-9	TRBJ2-3
TGTGCCAGCAGTACGACAGGGGGCTCTGGGGCCAACGTCCTGACTTTC	CASSTTGGSGANVLTF	few	TRBD1	TRBV12-3/TRBV12-4	TRBJ2-6
TGTGCCACAACCGAAGGCAGCGGGAGATACAATGAGAAGTTCTTC	CATTEGSGRYNEKFF	-	TRBD2	TRBV6-6	TRBJ2-1
TGTGCCAGCAGCTTATACAGGGAAGGGGAAGAGACCCAGTACTTC	CASSLYREGEETQYF	few	-	TRBV5-4	TRBJ2-5
TGCAGCGTTGAAGGGGGAGCAGGTCCAGCAGTCGGGGAGCTGTTTTTT	CSVEGGAGPAVGELFF	-	-	TRBV20-1	TRBJ2-2
TGTGCCAGCAGTCCAAGTATCAACACTGAAGCTTTCTTT	CASSPSINTEAFF	many	-	TRBV27	TRBJ1-1
TGTGCCAGTAGTAGCGCCAGGGGGCCCACAGATACGCAGTATTTT	CASSSARGPTDTQYF	many	TRBD1	TRBV19	TRBJ2-3
TGTGCCAGCAGATTTCCGGGACAAGATACGCAGTATTTT	CASRFPGQDTQYF	many	-	TRBV2	TRBJ2-3
TGTGCCAGTAGTAGCACCGACAGGGGTCGAGCTTTCTTT	CASSSTDRGRAFF	many	TRBD1	TRBV19	TRBJ1-1
TGTGCCAGCAGTTTATACACTAGCGGCTCCTACAATGAGCAGTTCTTC	CASSLYTSGSYNEQFF	-	TRBD2	TRBV28	TRBJ2-1
TGTGCCAGTAGTATTTCCGGGACAGGTTTACCGAGCAATCAGCCCCAGCATTTT	CASSISGTGLPSNQPQHF	-	TRBD1	TRBV19	TRBJ1-5
TGTGCCAGCAGCTTGGCCGGGCTATCGCCCGAGCAGTACTTC	CASSLAGLSPEQYF	-	-	TRBV5-4	TRBJ2-7
TGTGCCAGCAGTTTAACCCAGAATGAAGCTTTCTTT	CASSLTQNEAFF	-	-	TRBV12-3/TRBV12-4	TRBJ1-1
TGTGCCAGCTCACAGGGACTAGCGGGAGCAGATACGCAGTATTTT	CASSQGLAGADTQYF	few	TRBD2	TRBV18	TRBJ2-3
TGTGCCGTCAGGCGGGAGGGTTCCTACAATGAGCAGTTCTTC	CAVRREGSYNEQFF	many	TRBD2	TRBV27	TRBJ2-1
TGTGCCAGCAGCATATCTAGCGGGAGTGTCTCCTACAATGAGCAGTTCTTC	CASSISSGSVSYNEQFF	many	TRBD2	TRBV6-1	TRBJ2-1
TGTGCCAGCAGCATCAGCCCAAGCGGGGACCAAGAGACCCAGTACTTC	CASSISPSGDQETQYF	once	TRBD2	TRBV5-4	TRBJ2-5
TGCAGTGCTAGAGAGTCCCAACGCGGATACGAGCAGTACTTC	CSARESQRGYEQYF	many	-	TRBV20-1	TRBJ2-7
TGCGCCAGCAGCTTGATCCGTGACAGGGGTCCGAGCTCCTACGAGCAGTACTTC	CASSLIRDRGPSSYEQYF	few	TRBD1	TRBV5-1	TRBJ2-7
TGTGCCAGCAGTCTAGGGACTAGCGGGATTGGTACAGATACGCAGTATTTT	CASSLGTSGIGTDTQYF	few	TRBD2	TRBV28	TRBJ2-3